This T cell receptor beta chain was identified during a study of shared clonotypes between healthy human individuals. Clones were sequenced by immunoSEQ multiplex PCR, and TCRdb holds only the in-frame ones, with some missing. The data show approximately 1,500,000 clones, roughly 96% seen once. Findings and limits, study-wide: Relative to memory subsets, naive subsets generally showed larger estimated richness.

About this clone itself: What it binds is unknown.

The length of the CDR3 is 14 residues. Trimming stripped 5 bases from V and 4 bases from J, with 14 bases between. The germline gives CDR1 SGHVS, CDR2 FQNEAQ. This clonotype originated in a man aged 25 to 40 in good health. Source material: naive CD4+ T cells sorted from blood. The sample's subset: CD45RA+ positively selected. The chain has TRBV7-8 and TRBJ1-2; maybe TRBD1 (6 bases). CDR3 sequence (DNA): TGTGCCAGCAGCAAACCGGGACAAACCTATGGCTACACCTTC. Translation: CASSKPGQTYGYTF. The variable domain in full, with the rest retrieved from reference TRBV7-8 and TRBJ1-2, is GAGVSQSPRYKVAKRGQDVALRCDPISGHVSLFWYQQALGQGPEFLTYFQNEAQLDKSGLPSDRFFAERPEGSVSTLKIQRTQQEDSAVYLCASSKPGQTYGYTFGSGTRLTVV.